These T cell receptor beta chains were read from a single sample in a study of CD8 T cells in Susac syndrome. Via MiXCR, TCRdb re-called the immunoSEQ multiplex PCR reads, giving one row per CDR3 protein. The repertoire holds 300,000 or so distinct CDR3 sequences, with 90% to 95% as singletons. The specimen was CD4+ T cells from PBMCs. Every receptor here comes from a human donor with multiple sclerosis. Both conserved end residues are trimmed from each CDR3. Fields, in order: J gene, V gene, CDR3 protein.

j_call: TRBJ2-2; v_call: TRBV4-1; cdr3_aa: ASSQETGGGATGELF
j_call: TRBJ2-2; v_call: TRBV7-9; cdr3_aa: ASSRLQGTGELF
j_call: TRBJ2-5; v_call: TRBV28; cdr3_aa: ASGDPGQADQETQY
j_call: TRBJ2-5; v_call: TRBV29-1; cdr3_aa: SVGGETQY
j_call: TRBJ2-2; v_call: TRBV11-3; cdr3_aa: ASRSGGGGASGELF
j_call: TRBJ2-1; v_call: TRBV27; cdr3_aa: ASRRDRVSNEQF
j_call: TRBJ2-2; v_call: TRBV29-1; cdr3_aa: SVVRGVDTGELF
j_call: TRBJ1-3; v_call: TRBV7-9; cdr3_aa: ASSFDSGTIY
j_call: TRBJ2-2; v_call: TRBV7-3; cdr3_aa: ASSPEGASNTGELF
j_call: TRBJ1-1; v_call: TRBV3-1; cdr3_aa: ASSRTTEAF
j_call: TRBJ2-3; v_call: TRBV12-3/TRBV12-4; cdr3_aa: ASSLTTGTDTQY
j_call: TRBJ2-2; v_call: TRBV20-1; cdr3_aa: SIAGANTGELF
j_call: TRBJ2-1; v_call: TRBV7-7; cdr3_aa: ASSSDSYNEQF
j_call: TRBJ2-1; v_call: TRBV19; cdr3_aa: ASSTTLAGGPYNEQF
j_call: TRBJ2-5; v_call: TRBV5-8; cdr3_aa: ASSFDLLGAAKETQY
j_call: TRBJ2-2; v_call: TRBV6-1; cdr3_aa: ASSRPGKGFNTGELF
j_call: TRBJ1-6; v_call: TRBV30; cdr3_aa: AWSADRLNSPLH
j_call: TRBJ1-5; v_call: TRBV5-8; cdr3_aa: ASTGDTHSNQPQH
j_call: TRBJ1-4; v_call: TRBV2; cdr3_aa: ASRSTGGRNEKLF
j_call: TRBJ2-1; v_call: TRBV2; cdr3_aa: ASTGLAGDEQF
j_call: TRBJ1-4; v_call: TRBV30; cdr3_aa: AWSVKSWEKLF
j_call: TRBJ1-6; v_call: TRBV2; cdr3_aa: ASSEAGGQRSPLH
j_call: TRBJ1-2; v_call: TRBV20-1; cdr3_aa: SADRTGGSYGYT
j_call: TRBJ1-1; v_call: TRBV4-2; cdr3_aa: ASSQESLGTEHNTEAF
j_call: TRBJ2-1; v_call: TRBV7-9; cdr3_aa: ASSFASGGINEQF
j_call: TRBJ2-4; v_call: TRBV7-9; cdr3_aa: ASRTGTSPKNIQY
j_call: TRBJ2-1; v_call: TRBV6-2/TRBV6-3; cdr3_aa: ASSPQRTRYNEQF
j_call: TRBJ2-1; v_call: TRBV7-2; cdr3_aa: ASSSGTSGRAEGNEQF
j_call: TRBJ2-1; v_call: TRBV18; cdr3_aa: ASSPGLAGLNEQF
j_call: TRBJ1-1; v_call: TRBV5-1; cdr3_aa: ASSLVERDTEAF
j_call: TRBJ2-5; v_call: TRBV2; cdr3_aa: SGSSGRQETQY
j_call: TRBJ1-1; v_call: TRBV5-4; cdr3_aa: ASKASTGRDTEAF
j_call: TRBJ2-7; v_call: TRBV6-2/TRBV6-3; cdr3_aa: ASSIPSGRLYEQY
j_call: TRBJ1-5; v_call: TRBV4-1; cdr3_aa: ASSQLTQGRNQPQH
j_call: TRBJ2-1; v_call: TRBV18; cdr3_aa: ASSPPTSGRANRQF
j_call: TRBJ2-4; v_call: TRBV7-9; cdr3_aa: ASSSIQGKNIQY
j_call: TRBJ2-1; v_call: TRBV7-3; cdr3_aa: ASSPRLAGADEQF
j_call: TRBJ2-2; v_call: TRBV5-1; cdr3_aa: ASKASPNTGELF
j_call: TRBJ2-5; v_call: TRBV11-1; cdr3_aa: ASSYGEETQY
j_call: TRBJ1-2; v_call: TRBV10-3; cdr3_aa: AISEGQGPSGYT
j_call: TRBJ2-5; v_call: TRBV20-1; cdr3_aa: SAFSGGETQY